A selection of T cell receptor beta chains follows, all from one sample in a study of blood T cell repertoires in COVID-19. Generated by immunoSEQ multiplex PCR, the TCRdb table keeps only in-frame clones and is missing some. The repertoire holds 200,000 to 250,000 clones, with around 90% as singletons. What was sequenced was peripheral blood. The origin of the receptors is a young woman who had recovered from COVID-19. Each CDR3 is given without its conserved first and last residue. Fields, in order: V gene, D gene, CDR3 protein. D genes are given only for firm matches.

>TRBV6-6|-
ASSSRQPQH
>TRBV5-4|TRBD2
ASSLDLRTSGETQY
>TRBV7-2|-
ASSHSSYEQY
>TRBV5-1|-
ASSLSPGFSSYNSPLH
>TRBV4-1|TRBD2
ASSQGGGSGYEQY
>TRBV4-1|TRBD2
ASSQTGLAAIYNEQF
>TRBV19|TRBD1
ASSTDRAGPEAF
>TRBV27|-
ASSPDLTGGNEQF
>TRBV6-5|TRBD1
ASTRTGGFNEKLF
>TRBV9|-
ASSVEEGRTGNTIY
>TRBV12-2|-
ASRLVAGSYNEQF
>TRBV7-9|-
ASSPVETQY
>TRBV19|TRBD1
ASSKTGGVFNEQF
>TRBV25-1|TRBD1
ASSGDRSDQPQH
>TRBV6-1|-
ASSEAAQSYYGYT
>TRBV4-1|TRBD2
ASRRYIFGREGPHEQY
>TRBV7-8|-
ASSSRSHRDTQETQY
>TRBV11-2|TRBD1
ASSLGQGVEQY
>TRBV2|TRBD2
ASRGLVVGELF
>TRBV5-1|TRBD1
ASSLAKGTGGQSSNTGELF
>TRBV6-5|-
ASSPDRSSGNTIY
>TRBV3-1/TRBV3-2|-
ASSQVPDGLSGRAF
>TRBV6-5|-
ASSQEEGSYNEQF
>TRBV7-6|TRBD1
ASSFGTGEGNTEAF
>TRBV4-3|TRBD1
ASSQGTGGDYEQY
>TRBV7-2|TRBD2
ASSLPYWTSDTQY
>TRBV27|-
ASSLGTGTPQF
>TRBV9|TRBD1
ASSAGQEAF
>TRBV28|TRBD1
ASSDPGTANEKLF
>TRBV7-6|TRBD2
ASRHSSGSHNEQF
>TRBV28|TRBD1
ASRLDRVNQPQH
>TRBV27|TRBD2
ASSLVAGASDTQY
>TRBV7-6|-
ASSSWTGGIHHYEQY
>TRBV10-3|-
AISGGLAGLNEQY
>TRBV19|TRBD1
ASSPRDRKLF
>TRBV7-2|TRBD2
ASSSPGLAGASYEQY
>TRBV19|-
ASKGREGETQY
>TRBV28|TRBD1
ASSFGTGLSGELF
>TRBV18|TRBD2
ASSARLAANTGELF
>TRBV6-5|TRBD1
ASSSGQGATGYT
>TRBV9|-
ASTQSSGIYNEQF
>TRBV15|-
ATSRDTGILTDTQY
>TRBV9|TRBD1
ASSKTGGAYGYT
>TRBV5-1|-
ASSADFYEQY
>TRBV14|TRBD2
ASSPLAGGYNEQF
>TRBV12-3/TRBV12-4|-
ASSIGQGYT
>TRBV12-3/TRBV12-4|-
ASSLYPGVTQY
>TRBV7-2|TRBD1
ASSLDAGTGKTQY
>TRBV18|-
ASSHHGGAGSGANVLT
>TRBV24-1|-
ATSSPVAAGYT
>TRBV7-6|-
ASSPQGTDSYEQY
>TRBV2|TRBD2
ASIGLRLAGSYEQY
>TRBV19|-
ASSIAQGNYEQY
>TRBV4-3|TRBD2
ASSQSGLDVDTQY
>TRBV11-3|TRBD1
ASSRDSSSYEQY